These 22 T cell receptor beta chains were all obtained from the same sample, sequenced in a study of T-cell reconstitution after alpha-beta-depleted transplantation in children. TCRbeta library preparation incorporated unique molecular identifiers. TCRdb recomputed calls from the PCR reads with MiXCR, one row per CDR3 protein. Of approximately 340,000 distinct CDR3 sequences listed, 10% to 13% are singletons. Sample: PBMCs from the stem cell graft donor, taken from the stem cell graft. The receptor source for this set is a human donor who donated a stem cell graft to a child with acute lymphoblastic leukemia.

This clonotype was seen more than once but under ten times. The rearrangement uses TRBV4-1 and TRBJ1-6; 9 bases are a match to TRBD1. Trimming at V came to 1 base and at J to 10 bases, leaving 5 bases not matched to a gene. In germline, CDR1 is MGHRA, CDR2 YSYEKL. The CDR3 runs to 15 residues. CDR3 nucleotides: TGCGCCAGCAGCCAAGTTGGACAGGGGCTATCACCCCTCCACTTT. Translating it yields CASSQVGQGLSPLHF.

The chain couples TRBV7-9 to TRBJ2-1; 11 bases align to TRBD2. The CDR3 has 12 amino acids. V was clipped by 5 bases and J by 16 bases; unmatched bases: 7. Germline CDR1 and CDR2: SEHNR and FQNEAQ (reference sequence). CDR3 in amino acids: CASSGSGRAKFF. The CDR3, as DNA: TGTGCCAGCAGCGGTAGCGGGAGGGCCAAATTCTTC.

V and J are TRBV6-5 and TRBJ1-5; D is unclear. CDR3 size: 15 residues. Trimming left V 2 bases short and J 0 bases short, with 8 bases between. Germline V lookup: CDR1 MNHEY, CDR2 SVGAGI. CDR3 DNA: TGTGCCAGCAGTTACCGACACGGTAGCAATCAGCCCCAGCATTTT. Protein product: CASSYRHGSNQPQHF.

In its sample, this clonotype was seen many times. The chain recombines TRBV28 with TRBJ2-2; D is perhaps TRBD2 (5 bases). V was cut by 5 bases and J by 3 bases, with 13 bases left in between. The germline CDR1 and CDR2 sequences are MDHEN and SYDVKM. The CDR3 totals 15 residues. The CDR3 DNA sequence: TGTGCCAGCAGTATACCGGGGTATCACACCGGGGAGCTGTTTTTT. This codes for CASSIPGYHTGELFF.

The chain links TRBV29-1 to TRBJ2-1; the D gene is possibly TRBD1 (5 bases). V was pared by 4 bases and J by 7 bases, with 17 bases between. Germline assignment: CDR1 SQVTM and CDR2 ANQGSEA. CDR3 length: 14 amino acids. In nucleotides, the CDR3 is TGCAGCGTTGCGAATCTGGGGCTTGGTAATGAGCAGTTCTTC. This gives the protein CSVANLGLGNEQFF.

In this sample, this clonotype turned up a few times. The DNA for the CDR3 is TGCGCCAGCAGCTATTTTGTCCAGGGGGCCCCTGGAAACACCATATATTTT. It specifies CASSYFVQGAPGNTIYF. V usage is TRBV5-1 and J usage is TRBJ1-3; 8 positions match TRBD1. Germline CDR1 and CDR2: SGHRS and YFSETQ. The CDR3 totals 17 residues. The trim removed 3 bases at V and 2 bases at J, leaving 10 bases unmatched.

The chain combines TRBV20-1 with TRBJ2-7; TRBD2 might be the D (6 bases). Germline V gives CDR1 DFQATT, CDR2 SNEGSKA (reference sequence). V lost 8 bases, J lost 1 base, and 18 bases lay in between. The CDR3 has 14 amino acids. CDR3 in amino acids: CSPRERLGSYEQYF. For the CDR3, the DNA is TGCAGTCCCCGGGAGCGCTTGGGTTCCTACGAGCAGTACTTC.

This clonotype showed up many times. The chain employs TRBV7-8 and TRBJ1-2; D gene ambiguous. Trimming shortened V by 7 bases and J by 4 bases, and 16 bases separated the two germline ends. The CDR3 loop spans 14 amino acids. Germline values: CDR1 SGHVS, CDR2 FQNEAQ. The CDR3 protein is CASTSSRGSYGYTF. The CDR3, as DNA: TGTGCCAGCACCTCCTCGCGGGGTAGCTATGGCTACACCTTC. Combining the CDR3 with reference TRBV7-8 and TRBJ1-2 gives the whole variable domain GAGVSQSPRYKVAKRGQDVALRCDPISGHVSLFWYQQALGQGPEFLTYFQNEAQLDKSGLPSDRFFAERPEGSVSTLKIQRTQQEDSAVYLCASTSSRGSYGYTFGSGTRLTVV.

This sequence joins TRBV20-1 and TRBJ2-1; 8 positions match TRBD2. The germline V gene has CDR1 DFQATT and CDR2 SNEGSKA (reference sequence). The CDR3 is 15 residues long. J lost 9 bases, V lost 4 bases, and 14 bases had no gene match. CDR3 region: CSATSTGGLITEQFF. The CDR3 nucleotides are TGCAGTGCTACCTCTACGGGAGGGCTGATCACTGAGCAGTTCTTC.

This chain uses TRBV29-1 with TRBJ2-1; weak D call: TRBD2 (5 bases). This CDR3 contains 14 residues. The germline V gene has CDR1 SQVTM and CDR2 ANQGSEA. Trimming shortened V by 0 bases and J by 7 bases, and 13 bases separated the two germline ends. The chain's CDR3 is CSVEDREQLNEQFF. The CDR3 DNA sequence: TGCAGCGTTGAAGATCGGGAACAGTTAAATGAGCAGTTCTTC.

CDR3 nucleotide sequence: TGTGCCAGCAGTTCAGGGCTAGGCACTGAAGCTTTCTTT. Its protein is CASSSGLGTEAFF. The chain uses TRBV27 and TRBJ1-1, with D possibly TRBD1 on 5 matching bases. The CDR3 totals 13 residues. V was trimmed by 4 bases and J by 4 bases, leaving 10 bases between them. Germline V gene lookup returns CDR1 MNHEY and CDR2 SMNVEV (reference sequence).

This clonotype was seen at least ten times. The chain employs TRBV7-2 and TRBJ1-6; 7 nucleotides agree with TRBD1. V lost 1 base to trimming and J lost 9 bases; unmatched junction nucleotides: 6. The CDR3 has 15 residues. The V gene's germline CDR1 is SGHTA and CDR2 FQGNSA. The CDR3 nucleotides read TGTGCCAGCAGCTTAGTCGGGACAGCTGGTTCACCCCTCCACTTT. As protein: CASSLVGTAGSPLHF.

The rearrangement links TRBV29-1 to TRBJ2-2, with D maybe TRBD2 (5 bases). The CDR3 totals 12 residues. Germline V gives CDR1 SQVTM, CDR2 ANQGSEA. V shed 4 bases and J shed 4 bases, with 7 bases lying between them. CDR3 region: CSVGRGTGELFF. As DNA, the CDR3 is TGCAGCGTTGGACGGGGCACCGGGGAGCTGTTTTTT.

The table lists this clonotype with a few counts. The chain is built from TRBV6-2 or TRBV6-3 and TRBJ2-7; either TRBD1 or TRBD2 may supply D (6 bases each). The CDR3 totals 13 residues. V lost 5 bases, J lost 6 bases, and 14 bases lay in between. Germline V CDR1 and CDR2: MNHEY, SVGEGT. The CDR3 DNA reads TGTGCCAGCAGTGTACTCGAGGGGGGCGAGCAGTACTTC. It translates to CASSVLEGGEQYF.

CDR3 in DNA: TGCGCCAGCAGCCAAGGGGTCACCTACGAGCAGTACTTC. Its protein is CASSQGVTYEQYF. The V gene is TRBV4-3, the J gene TRBJ2-7; D uncertain. Trimming left V 1 base short and J 2 bases short, with 6 bases between. Germline V CDR1 and CDR2: LGHNA, YSLEER. The CDR3 has 13 amino acids.

V and J are TRBV12-3 or TRBV12-4 and TRBJ2-1; TRBD2 matches 10 bases. The CDR3 loop spans 17 amino acids. V shed 3 bases and J 3 bases; nucleotides not matched to a gene: 8. CDR3 in DNA: TGTGCCAGCAGTTTGGTTGTAGCGGGAGGCCGCTACAATGAGCAGTTCTTC. Its translation is CASSLVVAGGRYNEQFF.

This clonotype showed up many times. This chain uses TRBV5-1 with TRBJ2-3, with D possibly TRBD1 on 5 matching bases. Per germline, CDR1 SGHRS and CDR2 YFSETQ. Trimming stripped 2 bases from V and 4 bases from J, with 8 bases between. The CDR3 covers 13 residues. Here the CDR3 reads CASSFPGSDTQYF. The CDR3 DNA reads as TGCGCCAGCAGCTTCCCAGGGTCAGATACGCAGTATTTT. Using reference TRBV5-1 and TRBJ2-3 for the parts outside the CDR3, the full variable domain is KAGVTQTPRYLIKTRGQQVTLSCSPISGHRSVSWYQQTPGQGLQFLFEYFSETQRNKGNFPGRFSGRQFSNSRSEMNVSTLELGDSALYLCASSFPGSDTQYFGPGTRLTVL.

This clonotype was counted between two and nine times. Written as DNA, the CDR3 is TGTGCCAGCAGGGAAGGTCTTCTCTTGAACACTGAAGCTTTCTTT. This translates into CASREGLLLNTEAFF. The gene calls are TRBV27 and TRBJ1-1; D gene ambiguous. Germline V gives CDR1 MNHEY, CDR2 SMNVEV (reference sequence). CDR3 length: 15 residues. Deletions cut 6 bases from V and 0 bases from J, with 14 bases between.

This chain uses TRBV4-1 with TRBJ1-2; 7 bases align to TRBD1. Germline CDR1 and CDR2: MGHRA and YSYEKL. Unmatched junction bases numbered 14, after V lost 6 bases and J lost 1 base. CDR3 length: 17 residues. The CDR3 protein is CASSPPRGDSNNYGYTF. The CDR3 DNA reads as TGCGCCAGCAGTCCACCTAGGGGGGACAGCAATAACTATGGCTACACCTTC.

This clonotype was detected a few times. The chain uses TRBV20-1 and TRBJ2-1, with D perhaps TRBD1 (6 bases). V gave up 1 base and J gave up 8 bases, with 9 bases separating them. Looked up from germline, CDR1 is DFQATT and CDR2 is SNEGSKA (reference sequence). The CDR3 sequence is 12 residues long. The CDR3 DNA sequence: TGCAGTGCTAGAGCCAACAGGGATGAGCAGTTCTTC. Amino acid sequence: CSARANRDEQFF.

In regard to this clonotype: Its ends do not fully match the called genes, so a read error is possible. The chain couples TRBV20-1 to TRBJ1-6, with D hard to call. The CDR3 covers 17 residues. Germline V lookup: CDR1 DFQATT, CDR2 SNEGSKA (reference sequence). The CDR3 loop is CCARDPEEPSSNSPLHF. The CDR3 nucleotides are TGCTGTGCTAGAGATCCGGAGGAACCTTCTTCCAATTCACCCCTCCACTTT.

The chain links TRBV20-1 to TRBJ1-3; D not resolved. V was pared by 0 bases and J by 0 bases, with 3 bases between. The germline gives CDR1 DFQATT, CDR2 SNEGSKA (reference sequence). The CDR3 consists of 13 residues. The CDR3 region has the DNA TGCAGTGCTAGAGACCCCTCTGGAAACACCATATATTTT. Translating it yields CSARDPSGNTIYF.